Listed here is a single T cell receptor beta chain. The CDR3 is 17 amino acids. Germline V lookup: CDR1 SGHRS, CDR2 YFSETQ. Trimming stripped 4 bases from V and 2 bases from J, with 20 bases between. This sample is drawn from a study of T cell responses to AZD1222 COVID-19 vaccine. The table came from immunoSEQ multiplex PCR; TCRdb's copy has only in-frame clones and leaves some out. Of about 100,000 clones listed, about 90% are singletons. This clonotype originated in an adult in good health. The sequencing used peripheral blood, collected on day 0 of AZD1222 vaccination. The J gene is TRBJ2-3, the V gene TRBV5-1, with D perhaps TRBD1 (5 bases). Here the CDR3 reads CASSRVTGPLYTDTQYF. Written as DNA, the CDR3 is TGCGCCAGCAGCAGAGTAACAGGCCCTCTCTACACAGATACGCAGTATTTT. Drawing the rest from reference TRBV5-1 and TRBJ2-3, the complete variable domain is KAGVTQTPRYLIKTRGQQVTLSCSPISGHRSVSWYQQTPGQGLQFLFEYFSETQRNKGNFPGRFSGRQFSNSRSEMNVSTLELGDSALYLCASSRVTGPLYTDTQYFGPGTRLTVL.